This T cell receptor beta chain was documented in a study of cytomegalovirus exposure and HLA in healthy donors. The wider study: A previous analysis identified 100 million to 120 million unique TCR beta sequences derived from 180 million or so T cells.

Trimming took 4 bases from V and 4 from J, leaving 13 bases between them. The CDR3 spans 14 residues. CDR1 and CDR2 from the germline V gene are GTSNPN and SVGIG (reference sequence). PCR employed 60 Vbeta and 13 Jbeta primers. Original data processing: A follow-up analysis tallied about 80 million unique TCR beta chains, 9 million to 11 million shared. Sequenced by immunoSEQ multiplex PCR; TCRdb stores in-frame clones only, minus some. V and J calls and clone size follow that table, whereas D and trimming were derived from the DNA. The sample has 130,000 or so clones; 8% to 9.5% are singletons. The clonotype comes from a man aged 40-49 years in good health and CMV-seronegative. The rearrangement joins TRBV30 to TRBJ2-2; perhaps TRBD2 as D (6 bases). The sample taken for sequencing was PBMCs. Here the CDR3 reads CAWNPGTPTGELFF. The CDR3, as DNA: TGTGCCTGGAACCCCGGGACTCCCACCGGGGAGCTGTTTTTT. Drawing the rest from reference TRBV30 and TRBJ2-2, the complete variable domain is SQTIHQWPATLVQPVGSPLSLECTVEGTSNPNLYWYRQAAGRGLQLLFYSVGIGQISSEVPQNLSASRPQDRQFILSSKKLLLSDSGFYLCAWNPGTPTGELFFGEGSRLTVL.